Listed here are 21 T cell receptor beta chains from one sample, sequenced in a study of immune cell composition in non-small cell lung cancer (dated by TCRdb to about 2017). The library was prepared using the immunoSEQ multiplex PCR assay. In its TCRdb copy, this immuneACCESS table keeps in-frame sequences only and misses some clones. Where compared with another copy, unresolved V genes explain less than half of these, and the others have no known cause. For this sample there are about 4,900 clones; around 78% appear just once. Roughly 10% of the sample is held by the ten biggest clonotypes. Sequencing was carried out using lung tumor tissue. The receptors were sampled from a human donor with non-small cell lung cancer.

The chain combines TRBV5-5 with TRBJ2-5; D possibly corresponds to TRBD2 (5 bases). The germline gives CDR1 SGHKS, CDR2 YYEKEE (reference sequence). V shed 2 bases and J shed 5 bases, with 7 bases lying between them. The length of the CDR3 is 12 residues. CDR3 residues: CASSFGMETQYF. The CDR3 bases are TGTGCCAGCAGCTTCGGGATGGAGACCCAGTACTTC.

This chain uses TRBV7-3 with TRBJ1-3; D is possibly TRBD1 (5 bases). This CDR3 spans 14 amino acids. Trimming removed 5 bases from V and 0 bases from J, with 8 bases in between. Germline lookup yields CDR1 SGHTA and CDR2 FQGTGA. CDR3 sequence (DNA): TGTGCCAGCAGCCCGACAGTCTCTGGAAACACCATATATTTT. Its translation: CASSPTVSGNTIYF.

This chain joins TRBV27 and TRBJ2-3; 14 bases line up with TRBD2. Per the germline V gene, CDR1 is MNHEY and CDR2 is SMNVEV (reference sequence). CDR3 length equals 17 residues. J was trimmed by 3 bases and V by 2 bases; bases with no gene match: 4. CDR3 bases: TGTGCCAGCAGTTTAGGGACTAGCGGGAGTATAACAGATACGCAGTATTTT. Its translation: CASSLGTSGSITDTQYF.

The CDR3 protein is CASTIGDREAETQYF. In nucleotides, the CDR3 is TGTGCCAGCACCATAGGGGACAGGGAGGCAGAGACCCAGTACTTC. The genes are TRBV28 and TRBJ2-5, with 9 bases matching TRBD1. Germline trimming cut 7 bases from V and 4 bases from J; bases unmatched to any gene: 10. The CDR3 is 15 residues long. Germline loops: CDR1 MDHEN, CDR2 SYDVKM.

V usage is TRBV5-5 and J usage is TRBJ2-7, with TRBD1 identical over 9 bases. Germline CDR1 SGHKS, CDR2 YYEKEE (reference sequence). This CDR3 contains 16 residues. J gave up 0 bases and V 4 bases, and 8 bases lay outside the gene matches. CDR3 in amino acids: CASSLGTGKFSYEQYF. CDR3 nucleotides: TGTGCCAGCAGCCTAGGGACAGGGAAATTCTCCTACGAGCAGTACTTC.

This chain links TRBV27 with TRBJ2-7; 7 positions match TRBD1. The CDR3 is 14 amino acids. The ends lost 4 bases at V and 1 base at J; junction bases unmatched: 4. Germline-derived CDR1 and CDR2 are MNHEY and SMNVEV (reference sequence). Here the CDR3 DNA reads TGTGCCAGCAGTTCCCCGGGACAGTCCTACGAGCAGTACTTC. Its translation: CASSSPGQSYEQYF.

This clone has just one count. The V and J genes are TRBV5-3 and TRBJ2-7; tentatively, D is TRBD1 (6 bases). TRBV5-3 is identified as an open reading frame with a role that is uncertain. V dropped 3 bases and J dropped 3 bases, with 16 bases sitting between them. The length of the CDR3 is 15 residues. This CDR3 is CARSSMGTRYYEQYF. CDR3 nucleotides: TGTGCCAGAAGCTCTATGGGGACACGGTACTACGAGCAGTACTTC.

A single count supports this clone. The chain employs TRBV6-5 and TRBJ2-5; D is perhaps TRBD1 (6 bases). Between the trimmed V and J ends, which lost 7 bases and 4 bases, there was a span of 7 bases. This CDR3 comprises 11 residues. The germline V gene encodes CDR1 MNHEY and CDR2 SVGAGI. In nucleotides, the CDR3 is TGTGCCAGCAAAGGGGGAGAGACCCAGTACTTC. Translating it yields CASKGGETQYF.

V is TRBV10-3 and J is TRBJ2-5, with 14 bases fitting TRBD2. J was trimmed by 3 bases and V by 4 bases; bases with no gene match: 7. CDR3 length equals 17 residues. Germline CDR1 reads ENHRY; CDR2 reads SYGVKD. CDR3 region: CAISGGLAGERKETQYF. The CDR3 DNA reads as TGTGCCATCAGTGGGGGACTAGCGGGGGAGAGGAAAGAGACCCAGTACTTC.

This rearrangement joins TRBV7-2 to TRBJ2-5, with TRBD2 identical over 9 bases. Unmatched junction bases numbered 12, after V lost 5 bases and J lost 5 bases. Germline V CDR1 and CDR2: SGHTA, FQGNSA. CDR3 length: 16 amino acids. This CDR3 reads CASSTGVAGAGETQYF. Written as DNA, the CDR3 is TGTGCCAGCAGCACTGGGGTAGCGGGAGCAGGCGAGACCCAGTACTTC.

This sequence joins TRBV19 and TRBJ1-3, with D perhaps TRBD1 (6 bases). The CDR3 length is 16 residues. V was trimmed by 4 bases and J by 0 bases, leaving 13 bases between them. The germline CDR1 and CDR2 sequences are LNHDA and SQIVND (reference sequence). This CDR3 is CASSTGQRISGNTIYF. The CDR3 DNA reads as TGTGCCAGTAGTACCGGACAGAGGATCTCTGGAAACACCATATATTTT.

This clone came up once. This chain joins TRBV7-2 and TRBJ2-7; 12 bases match TRBD2. The J segment lost 7 bases and the V segment lost 5 bases, leaving 9 bases of the junction unmatched. The CDR3 has 15 residues. Germline V CDR1 and CDR2: SGHTA, FQGNSA. CDR3 residues: CASSPRLAGAGEQYF. The CDR3 bases are TGTGCCAGCAGCCCTCGACTAGCGGGAGCGGGGGAGCAGTACTTC.

The V gene is TRBV4-3, the J gene TRBJ1-2; TRBD1 agrees at 7 bases. The trim removed 3 bases at V and 6 bases at J, leaving 10 bases unmatched. The CDR3 contains 15 residues. Germline V gives CDR1 LGHNA, CDR2 YSLEER. The CDR3 sequence: CASSQGNRGLNGYTF. The CDR3 nucleotides read TGCGCCAGCAGCCAGGGAAATAGGGGGCTAAATGGCTACACCTTC.

V usage is TRBV9 and J usage is TRBJ2-5, with D tentatively TRBD1 (6 bases). V was cut by 3 bases and J by 5 bases, with 17 bases left in between. This CDR3 has 15 residues. Germline assignment: CDR1 SGDLS and CDR2 YYNGEE. CDR3 sequence (DNA): TGTGCCAGCAGCGGCCGGGACATTGGTGCGGAGACCCAGTACTTC. This sequence encodes CASSGRDIGAETQYF.

The V call is TRBV12-5, the J call TRBJ1-1; the match to TRBD1 covers 10 bases. The CDR3 is 14 amino acids. V lost 7 bases and J lost 4; bases outside the gene matches: 6. In germline, CDR1 is LGHNT, CDR2 FRNRAP. The CDR3 sequence: CASAWDRGGTEAFF. CDR3 in DNA: TGTGCTAGTGCTTGGGACAGGGGTGGCACTGAAGCTTTCTTT.

This clone turned up a few times. The chain links TRBV2 to TRBJ2-7, with D maybe TRBD1 (5 bases). The V gene lost 9 bases and the J gene lost 3 bases, with 15 bases spanning the gap. The germline V gene has CDR1 SNHLY and CDR2 FYNNEI. This CDR3 spans 13 amino acids. The CDR3: CARSSRQIYEQYF. The CDR3 region has the DNA TGTGCCAGATCTTCTAGACAGATCTACGAGCAGTACTTC.

This chain uses TRBV7-3 with TRBJ1-1, with unresolved D. The CDR3 is 14 residues long. Per germline, CDR1 SGHTA and CDR2 FQGTGA. V lost 2 bases and J lost 1, with 8 bases in between. CDR3 residues: CASSLGRGNTEAFF. The CDR3 DNA reads TGTGCCAGCAGCTTAGGGCGGGGGAACACTGAAGCTTTCTTT.

The chain is built from TRBV19 and TRBJ2-5; 9 bases are shared with TRBD1. Trimming removed 7 bases from V and 5 bases from J; junction bases left unmatched: 5. The germline V gene has CDR1 LNHDA and CDR2 SQIVND (reference sequence). The CDR3 contains 13 residues. The CDR3 DNA reads as TGTGCCAGTACCCCGACAGGGGGGGAGACCCAGTACTTC. Translating it yields CASTPTGGETQYF.

The V call is TRBV4-3, the J call TRBJ1-1; possible D gene TRBD1, 6 bases. The CDR3 loop spans 13 amino acids. CDR1 is LGHNA and CDR2 is YSLEER in the germline V gene. V was cut by 0 bases and J by 11 bases, with 13 bases left in between. The CDR3 DNA reads as TGCGCCAGCAGCCAAGAAGAAGGGACAACGGCTTTCTTT. The encoded protein is CASSQEEGTTAFF.

This chain joins TRBV11-3 and TRBJ2-5; D is possibly TRBD1 (5 bases). V lost 5 bases, J lost 1 base, and 8 bases lay in between. The germline CDR1 and CDR2 sequences are SGHNT and YENEEA. The CDR3 consists of 13 residues. The DNA of the CDR3 is TGTGCCAGCAGCCGGACATTCCAAGAGACCCAGTACTTC. Its translation is CASSRTFQETQYF. The full variable domain, in which reference TRBV11-3 and TRBJ2-5 provide the parts outside the CDR3, is EAGVVQSPRYKIIEKKQPVAFWCNPISGHNTLYWYLQNLGQGPELLIRYENEEAVDDSQLPKDRFSAERLKGVDSTLKIQPAELGDSAVYLCASSRTFQETQYFGPGTRLLVL.

V usage is TRBV6-6 and J usage is TRBJ2-2, with D unclear. V was clipped by 7 bases and J by 0 bases, with 12 bases between them. The CDR3 contains 15 residues. Germline V CDR1 and CDR2: MNHNY, SVGAGI (reference sequence). The chain's CDR3 is CASTSYVANTGELFF. In DNA form, the CDR3 reads TGTGCCAGCACCAGTTACGTGGCGAACACCGGGGAGCTGTTTTTT.